This TCR beta chain was identified in a study of T-cell memory formation after mild COVID-19. This clonotype was observed a few times. A single record per CDR3 protein comes from TCRdb applying MiXCR to the 5' RACE reads. Among over 450,000 distinct CDR3 sequences listed, roughly 20% were seen once. The CDR3 is made up of 12 amino acids. CDR1 DFQATT and CDR2 SNEGSKA come from the germline V gene (reference sequence). Specimen: PBMCs or a T cell subset sorted from them (not recorded which). This chain connects TRBV20-1 to TRBJ2-3; TRBD2 aligns across 12 bases. The TCR originated in an adult woman who had mild COVID-19 (a few samples of this study predate the infection). Cell type and time point are not known. The CDR3 sequence is CARTSGADTQYF. Here the CDR3 DNA reads TGCGCCCGGACTAGCGGGGCAGATACGCAGTATTTT.